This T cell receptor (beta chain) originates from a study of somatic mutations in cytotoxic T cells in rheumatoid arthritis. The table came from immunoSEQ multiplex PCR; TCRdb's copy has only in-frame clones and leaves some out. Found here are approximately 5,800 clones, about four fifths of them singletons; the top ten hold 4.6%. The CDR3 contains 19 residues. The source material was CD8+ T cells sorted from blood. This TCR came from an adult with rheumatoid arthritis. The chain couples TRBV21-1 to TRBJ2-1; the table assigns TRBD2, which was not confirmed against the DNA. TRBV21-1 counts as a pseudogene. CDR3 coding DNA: TGTGCCAGCAGCAAAGACCCTAGCGGGAGGGCCCTCATCTACAATGAGCAGTTCTTC. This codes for CASSKDPSGRALIYNEQFF.